The clone carrying this T cell receptor (beta chain) was seen just once. The data originate from a study of blood T cell repertoires in COVID-19. Across the whole study: The cDNA or gDNA used as material had been derived from T cells, B-cell-depleted T cells, or PBMCs.

Methods used by the authors: Reference gene primer amplification yielded estimated nucleated cell counts. The repertoire was sequenced with immunoSEQ multiplex PCR; TCRdb's copy has only in-frame clones and lacks some. The DNA gave D and trimming, while V, J and clone size come from that table. The sample lists approximately 62,000 clones; around 74% were seen once. This CDR3 spans 15 amino acids. What was sequenced was peripheral blood. The rearrangement uses TRBV21-1 and TRBJ1-2. TRBV21-1 is recorded as a pseudogene. This sequence originates from a woman aged 45 to 65 with active or convalescent COVID-19. CDR3 amino acids: CASSKGEAGGRGYTF. The CDR3 bases are TGTGCCAGCAGCAAAGGGGAGGCAGGAGGGAGAGGCTACACCTTC.